Shown below are 32 T cell receptor beta chains from a single sample sequenced in a study of T cell responses to AZD1222 COVID-19 vaccine. Here immunoSEQ multiplex PCR was the method, and the copy in TCRdb shows in-frame clones only, minus some. The sample lists more than 150,000 clones, around 92% occurring once. The sequenced sample was peripheral blood, obtained on day 0 of AZD1222 vaccination. These receptor sequences come from an adult in good health.

The genes are TRBV11-3 and TRBJ2-2; 9 positions agree with TRBD1. With 1 base clipped from V and 5 bases from J, the junction kept 8 bases outside the gene matches. Germline V gene lookup returns CDR1 SGHNT and CDR2 YENEEA. CDR3 length: 17 residues. DNA of the CDR3: TGTGCCAGCAGCTTAGGGAGGGGACAGGGAAGAACCGGGGAGCTGTTTTTT. Its translation is CASSLGRGQGRTGELFF.

The V and J genes are TRBV6-5 and TRBJ2-3, with D possibly TRBD1 on 6 matching bases. Trimming took 5 bases from V and 6 from J, leaving 15 bases between them. The CDR3 length is 14 residues. Germline loops: CDR1 MNHEY, CDR2 SVGAGI. CDR3 in DNA: TGTGCCAGCAGTACGACAGGCTCGCCGGATACGCAGTATTTT. As protein: CASSTTGSPDTQYF.

The chain combines TRBV9 with TRBJ2-3, with 7 nucleotides matching TRBD1. Germline V gene data show CDR1 as SGDLS and CDR2 as YYNGEE. J lost 4 bases, V lost 3 bases, and 8 bases had no gene match. The CDR3 is made up of 15 amino acids. For the CDR3, the DNA is TGTGCCAGCAGCGCGGGACAGAGGGCCCCAGATACGCAGTATTTT. Translation: CASSAGQRAPDTQYF.

The rearrangement links TRBV11-3 to TRBJ1-1, with unresolved D. CDR3 length: 13 amino acids. Germline CDR1 SGHNT, CDR2 YENEEA. V lost 3 bases and J lost 1, with 6 bases in between. The CDR3 region is CASSFGANTEAFF. In DNA form, the CDR3 reads TGTGCCAGCAGCTTCGGAGCGAACACTGAAGCTTTCTTT.

This chain uses TRBV20-1 with TRBJ1-4; D gene unclear. The CDR3 length is 10 residues. CDR1 DFQATT and CDR2 SNEGSKA come from the germline V gene (reference sequence). The CDR3 sequence is CSVLKEKLFF. The DNA of the CDR3 is TGCAGCGTTCTGAAAGAAAAACTGTTTTTT.

The V gene is TRBV4-2, the J gene TRBJ1-3; D is uncertain. This CDR3 is built from 16 residues. V was trimmed by 1 base and J by 0 bases, leaving 10 bases between them. Germline CDR1 and CDR2: LGHNA and YNFKEQ. The CDR3 reads CASSQGGTLSGNTIYF. CDR3 DNA: TGTGCCAGCAGCCAAGGTGGCACCCTCTCTGGAAACACCATATATTTT.

The chain joins TRBV12-3 or TRBV12-4 to TRBJ2-5, with D perhaps given as TRBD1 or TRBD2 (6 bases each). The CDR3 is 13 residues long. V was cut by 6 bases and J by 5 bases, with 13 bases left in between. CDR3 bases: TGTGCCAGCAGCCCCCGGAGGGGGGAGACCCAGTACTTC. Its translation: CASSPRRGETQYF.

This chain links TRBV7-9 with TRBJ1-2; 10 nucleotides align to TRBD1. The J segment lost 8 bases and the V segment lost 3 bases, leaving 6 bases of the junction unmatched. CDR3 length equals 14 residues. Germline CDR1 and CDR2: SEHNR and FQNEAQ (reference sequence). CDR3 protein: CASSLPGQGSGYTF. The DNA for the CDR3 is TGTGCCAGCAGCTTGCCGGGACAGGGGAGCGGCTACACCTTC.

The count of this clone is one. The chain links TRBV5-4 to TRBJ1-2, with D uncertain. This CDR3 region has 11 residues. Germline CDR1 and CDR2: SGHNT and YYREEE (reference sequence). V was trimmed by 1 base and J by 8 bases, leaving 6 bases between them. CDR3 in DNA: TGTGCCAGCAGCTTGTCTGGCGGCTACACCTTC. It specifies CASSLSGGYTF.

The CDR3 region is CASSQRPAQGNQPQHF. The CDR3, as DNA: TGTGCCAGCAGCCAACGCCCTGCCCAGGGGAACCAGCCCCAGCATTTT. The V gene is TRBV3-1 (or the pseudogene TRBV3-2), the J gene TRBJ1-5, with D maybe TRBD1 (6 bases). V lost 2 bases to trimming and J lost 7 bases, with 18 bases between them. Per germline, CDR1 LGHDT and CDR2 YNNKEL (reference sequence). This CDR3 has 16 amino acids.

The V and J genes are TRBV19 and TRBJ2-7; TRBD1 aligns across 7 bases. This CDR3 has 14 amino acids. V lost 5 bases to trimming and J lost 2 bases; unmatched junction nucleotides: 6. Germline assignment: CDR1 LNHDA and CDR2 SQIVND (reference sequence). CDR3: CASSVTGQTYEQYF. CDR3 DNA: TGTGCCAGTAGTGTGACAGGGCAAACCTACGAGCAGTACTTC. The whole variable domain, remainder taken from reference TRBV19 and TRBJ2-7, is DGGITQSPKYLFRKEGQNVTLSCEQNLNHDAMYWYRQDPGQGLRLIYYSQIVNDFQKGDIAEGYSVSREKKESFPLTVTSAQKNPTAFYLCASSVTGQTYEQYFGPGTRLTVT.

The rearrangement joins TRBV30 to TRBJ1-2; the D is unclear. This CDR3 has 10 residues. The germline V gene has CDR1 GTSNPN and CDR2 SVGIG (reference sequence). The germline V and J ends were trimmed by 7 bases and 6 bases, with 9 bases remaining between them. The CDR3 bases are TGTGCCTCGGGTCTGGATGGCTACACCTTC. Residues: CASGLDGYTF. Full variable domain (rest looked up from reference TRBV30 and TRBJ1-2): SQTIHQWPATLVQPVGSPLSLECTVEGTSNPNLYWYRQAAGRGLQLLFYSVGIGQISSEVPQNLSASRPQDRQFILSSKKLLLSDSGFYLCASGLDGYTFGSGTRLTVV.

The rearrangement links TRBV2 to TRBJ2-7; D possibly corresponds to TRBD2 (8 bases). Trimming left V 6 bases short and J 2 bases short, with 41 bases between. The V gene's germline CDR1 is SNHLY and CDR2 FYNNEI. The CDR3 runs 23 residues. The CDR3 protein is CASSWRQGKKLTSANPATYEQYF. CDR3 nucleotide sequence: TGTGCCAGCAGCTGGAGACAGGGAAAGAAACTGACTAGCGCGAACCCTGCTACCTACGAGCAGTACTTC.

V and J are TRBV19 and TRBJ1-1, with D perhaps matching TRBD1 (6 bases). V was clipped by 9 bases and J by 1 base, with 15 bases between them. CDR3 size: 14 residues. Germline V gene sequence: CDR1 LNHDA, CDR2 SQIVND (reference sequence). CDR3 in DNA: TGTGCCAGCCTCCACTTGGACAGGAACACTGAAGCTTTCTTT. Translating gives CASLHLDRNTEAFF. Drawing the rest from reference TRBV19 and TRBJ1-1, the complete variable domain is DGGITQSPKYLFRKEGQNVTLSCEQNLNHDAMYWYRQDPGQGLRLIYYSQIVNDFQKGDIAEGYSVSREKKESFPLTVTSAQKNPTAFYLCASLHLDRNTEAFFGQGTRLTVV.

The chain links TRBV3-1 (or the pseudogene TRBV3-2) to TRBJ2-5; unclear D gene. There are 12 residues in the CDR3. The germline V gene has CDR1 LGHDT and CDR2 YNNKEL (reference sequence). Trimming left V 11 bases short and J 4 bases short, with 14 bases between. This CDR3 is CACTAAGETQYF. As DNA, the CDR3 is TGTGCCTGCACGGCGGCCGGAGAGACCCAGTACTTC.

The chain joins TRBV24-1 to TRBJ2-1; 10 nucleotides match TRBD2. Germline-derived CDR1 and CDR2 are KGHDR and SFDVKD. The V segment lost 3 bases and the J segment 9 bases; nucleotides outside the gene matches: 7. This CDR3 is built from 15 residues. The CDR3 nucleotides read TGTGCCACCAGTGATGGGGGACTAGCGAAGGGTGAGCAGTTCTTC. Translating gives CATSDGGLAKGEQFF.

This clone was recorded only once. V usage is TRBV5-1 and J usage is TRBJ2-2; 7 bases are shared with TRBD2. There are 16 residues in the CDR3. The junction had 9 bases not matched to a gene; V was cut back by 1 base and J by 6 bases. The V gene's germline CDR1 is SGHRS and CDR2 YFSETQ. In DNA form, the CDR3 reads TGCGCCAGCAGCTTGTACAGCGGGGTGATCGCCGGGGAGCTGTTTTTT. Amino acids: CASSLYSGVIAGELFF.

The sample holds one count of this clone. This chain joins TRBV6-4 and TRBJ2-7, with a tentative D call TRBD1 (5 bases). The V gene's germline CDR1 is MRHNA and CDR2 SNTAGT. Trimming pared 7 bases from V and 3 bases from J, leaving 13 bases between. This CDR3 is built from 13 residues. In nucleotides, the CDR3 is TGTGCCAGCACCCGGAGAAGGGGCTACGAGCAGTACGTC. This encodes CASTRRRGYEQYV.

This sequence joins TRBV18 and TRBJ1-1; TRBD1 matches at 11 bases. Germline lookup yields CDR1 KGHSH and CDR2 LQKENI. The length of the CDR3 is 14 residues. V lost 8 bases and J lost 8; bases outside the gene matches: 10. In DNA, the CDR3 is TGTGCCAGCCTAGGACAGGGGGCGTCAGCCGAAGCTTTCTTT. As protein: CASLGQGASAEAFF. Together with reference TRBV18 and TRBJ1-1, the CDR3 gives the full variable domain: NAGVMQNPRHLVRRRGQEARLRCSPMKGHSHVYWYRQLPEEGLKFMVYLQKENIIDESGMPKERFSAEFPKEGPSILRIQQVVRGDSAAYFCASLGQGASAEAFFGQGTRLTVV.

The gene calls are TRBV29-1 and TRBJ2-1; 14 positions agree with TRBD2. This CDR3 is built from 15 residues. With V trimmed by 6 bases and J by 7 bases, 8 bases remained unmatched. Germline values: CDR1 SQVTM, CDR2 ANQGSEA. In DNA, the CDR3 is TGCAGCGTCGCCGGGACTAGCGGGAGAATAAATGAGCAGTTCTTC. Translating it yields CSVAGTSGRINEQFF.

The chain is built from TRBV28 and TRBJ1-2; perhaps TRBD1 as D (5 bases). V lost 6 bases to trimming and J lost 8 bases, with 22 bases between them. There are 15 residues in the CDR3. Germline V lookup: CDR1 MDHEN, CDR2 SYDVKM. CDR3 DNA sequence: TGTGCCAGCAGGTCCCCCGGCAGGGAGGTTGGCGGCTACACCTTC. It codes for CASRSPGREVGGYTF.

The chain combines TRBV25-1 with TRBJ2-7; 10 nucleotides align to TRBD2. V lost 5 bases to trimming and J lost 3 bases; unmatched junction nucleotides: 4. Germline assignment: CDR1 MGHDK and CDR2 SYGVNS. This CDR3 region has 14 residues. The CDR3 reads CASSPGLALYEQYF. CDR3 in DNA: TGTGCCAGCAGTCCGGGACTAGCGCTCTACGAGCAGTACTTC.

This clone showed up just once. The genes are TRBV11-3 and TRBJ1-5; D is possibly TRBD1 (5 bases). This CDR3 has 20 amino acids. Trimming pared 4 bases from V and 0 bases from J, leaving 25 bases between. From germline, CDR1 is SGHNT and CDR2 YENEEA. The CDR3 DNA reads as TGTGCCAGCAGCTCACCATTCCGGGACCGTCCGATAAATAGCAATCAGCCCCAGCATTTT. This gives the protein CASSSPFRDRPINSNQPQHF.

The rearrangement joins TRBV4-3 to TRBJ1-4, with a possible D match to TRBD1 (5 bases). Deletions cut 3 bases from V and 5 bases from J, with 19 bases between. Looked up from germline, CDR1 is LGHNA and CDR2 is YSLEER. The CDR3 runs 17 residues. DNA of the CDR3: TGCGCCAGCAGCCAGGCCTCGCTGGTGCGGGGGAATGAAAAACTGTTTTTT. Residues: CASSQASLVRGNEKLFF.

Points on this clone: One junction end disagrees with the germline gene, perhaps due to a read error. The chain has TRBV7-8 and TRBJ2-1; D gene ambiguous. The CDR3 totals 13 residues. The germline V gene has CDR1 SGHVS and CDR2 FQNEAQ. CDR3 nucleotides: TGTGCCAGCAGCTTAGAGGGTTACAGTGAGCAGTTCTTC. Its translation: CASSLEGYSEQFF.

The chain uses TRBV7-9 and TRBJ1-1; D is ambiguous. Germline lookup yields CDR1 SEHNR and CDR2 FQNEAQ (reference sequence). V lost 5 bases and J lost 1, with 5 bases in between. This CDR3 is 12 amino acids long. As DNA, the CDR3 is TGTGCCAGCAGCCTCCAGAACACTGAAGCTTTCTTT. Its translation: CASSLQNTEAFF.

The V gene is TRBV5-1, the J gene TRBJ2-7, with D tentatively TRBD1 (5 bases). The CDR3 extends over 15 amino acids. Looked up from germline, CDR1 is SGHRS and CDR2 is YFSETQ. V lost 0 bases to trimming and J lost 0 bases, with 10 bases between them. The CDR3 sequence: CASSLGQGSSYEQYF. CDR3 DNA sequence: TGCGCCAGCAGCTTGGGTCAGGGAAGCTCCTACGAGCAGTACTTC.

The chain links TRBV6-5 to TRBJ1-2, with D possibly being TRBD1 (5 bases). CDR3 size: 14 residues. Germline V gene sequence: CDR1 MNHEY, CDR2 SVGAGI. Trimming removed 2 bases at V and 6 bases at J, with 13 bases between. Here the CDR3 reads CASSYRGPGDGYTF. CDR3 sequence (DNA): TGTGCCAGCAGTTACAGAGGACCGGGGGATGGCTACACCTTC.

This chain links TRBV20-1 with TRBJ2-1, with D tentatively TRBD2 (6 bases). In germline, CDR1 is DFQATT, CDR2 SNEGSKA (reference sequence). CDR3 size: 11 residues. V dropped 7 bases and J dropped 7 bases, with 11 bases sitting between them. CDR3 amino acids: CSVTRGNEQFF. The CDR3 region has the DNA TGCAGTGTTACCCGGGGGAATGAGCAGTTCTTC.

V usage is TRBV9 and J usage is TRBJ1-4; D gene unclear. Germline assignment: CDR1 SGDLS and CDR2 YYNGEE. The V end was cut by 1 base, the J end by 8 bases, with 15 bases between. The CDR3 sequence is 15 residues long. The CDR3 region has the DNA TGTGCCAGCAGCGTAAGTCCGCGGGCTGGGGAAAAACTGTTTTTT. It specifies CASSVSPRAGEKLFF.

The chain recombines TRBV30 with TRBJ1-1; D is unclear. Germline CDR1 and CDR2: GTSNPN and SVGIG (reference sequence). V was shortened by 4 bases and J by 1 base, with 10 bases between the two germline ends. The CDR3 totals 13 residues. The DNA of the CDR3 is TGTGCCTGGATTGAGTCTTGGAACACTGAAGCTTTCTTT. It encodes CAWIESWNTEAFF.

The chain carries TRBV6-5 and TRBJ2-7, with no clear D. Trimming removed 0 bases at V and 4 bases at J, with 7 bases between. The CDR3 extends over 13 amino acids. Germline CDR1 reads MNHEY; CDR2 reads SVGAGI. The CDR3 spells CASSYSGLYEQYF. The CDR3 bases are TGTGCCAGCAGTTACTCAGGGCTGTACGAGCAGTACTTC.